This T cell receptor beta chain was captured by sequencing in a study of CD8 T cell repertoires and HIV-1 epitope variants. Across the whole study: Control wells had CMV/EBV/flu peptides, negative Ebola AY9, or no peptide. Separate from the cultures, 1M uncultured T cells served as baseline. Tested: three Gag epitope families, Nef HW9 and YT9. Regarding the study as a whole: This assay reports beta chains of antigen-expanded cells, not T cell function.

Of note for this clone: Its specificity is not known.

TCRdb's copy holds only in-frame clones and misses some; the assay was immunoSEQ multiplex PCR. The table shows about 5,900 clones, with about 70% occurring only once. V was cut by 4 bases and J by 6 bases, with 10 bases left in between. The CDR3 extends over 14 amino acids. CDR1 is SNHLY, CDR2 FYNNEI, per germline. Specimen: cultured CD8+ T cells derived from PBMCs. This receptor was taken from a male donor with HIV. The chain uses TRBV2 and TRBJ1-6; D possibly corresponds to TRBD1 (5 bases). The CDR3 region is CASSGDGGNSPLHF. CDR3 in DNA: TGTGCCAGCAGTGGAGACGGGGGTAATTCACCCCTCCACTTT.